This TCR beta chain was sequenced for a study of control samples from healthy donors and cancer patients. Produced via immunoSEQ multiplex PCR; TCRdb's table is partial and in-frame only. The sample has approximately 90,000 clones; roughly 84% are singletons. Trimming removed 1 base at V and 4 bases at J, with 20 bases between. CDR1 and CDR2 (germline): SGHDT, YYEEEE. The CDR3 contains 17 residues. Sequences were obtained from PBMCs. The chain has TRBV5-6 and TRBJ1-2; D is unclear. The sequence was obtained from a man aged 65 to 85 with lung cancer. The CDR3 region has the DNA TGTGCCAGCAGCTTGCGAGTGCCGGTCCTAACAAGCTATGGCTACACCTTC. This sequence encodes CASSLRVPVLTSYGYTF. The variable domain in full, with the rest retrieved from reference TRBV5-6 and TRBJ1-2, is DAGVTQSPTHLIKTRGQQVTLRCSPKSGHDTVSWYQQALGQGPQFIFQYYEEEERQRGNFPDRFSGHQFPNYSSELNVNALLLGDSALYLCASSLRVPVLTSYGYTFGSGTRLTVV.